Below, 30 T cell receptor beta chains from the same sample are listed, as sequenced in a study of blood T cell repertoires in COVID-19. The assay was immunoSEQ multiplex PCR, and TCRdb's table has in-frame clones only and misses some. The sample has about 210,000 clones, 89% seen once. The sequenced sample consisted of peripheral blood. The receptors were gathered from a middle-aged woman with acute or convalescent COVID-19.

The chain is built from TRBV11-2 and TRBJ1-2; D gene uncertain. With 1 base removed from V and 4 bases from J, the gap between germline ends came to 13 bases. Per the germline V gene, CDR1 is SGHAT and CDR2 is FQNNGV. This CDR3 has 15 residues. The CDR3 region has the DNA TGTGCCAGCAGCTTAGGGGCAGCTTCCTTCTATGGCTACACCTTC. This codes for CASSLGAASFYGYTF.

CDR3 region: CASSEKGTGGGPEAFF. The CDR3 DNA is TGTGCCAGCAGTGAAAAGGGGACAGGGGGCGGGCCTGAAGCTTTCTTT. J is TRBJ1-1 and V is TRBV25-1; TRBD1 matches 12 bases. Looked up from germline, CDR1 is MGHDK and CDR2 is SYGVNS. Trimming took 2 bases from V and 6 from J; bases not matched to a gene: 7. CDR3 size: 16 residues.

Written as DNA, the CDR3 is TGCGCCAGCAGCTTGGAGAACAGGGCCGGTGAGCAGTTCTTC. Residues: CASSLENRAGEQFF. The chain recombines TRBV5-1 with TRBJ2-1; the D gene is possibly TRBD1 (6 bases). The V and J ends lost 0 bases and 9 bases respectively, with 13 bases between them. Germline V gene sequence: CDR1 SGHRS, CDR2 YFSETQ. This CDR3 has 14 residues.

In this sample, this clone turned up once. The chain is built from TRBV2 and TRBJ2-1; 8 nucleotides agree with TRBD2. CDR3 length: 16 amino acids. CDR1 is SNHLY and CDR2 is FYNNEI in the germline V gene. V was clipped by 7 bases and J by 8 bases; unmatched bases: 16. Here the CDR3 DNA reads TGTGCCAGCAAAGAGTCTAGCGGGTCCGGGGGGGATGAGCAGTTCTTC. Its translation: CASKESSGSGGDEQFF.

This rearrangement joins TRBV27 to TRBJ1-2, with 8 bases lining up with TRBD1. Germline V lookup: CDR1 MNHEY, CDR2 SMNVEV (reference sequence). The V segment lost 3 bases and the J segment 5 bases; nucleotides outside the gene matches: 8. The CDR3 is 15 residues long. The DNA for the CDR3 is TGTGCCAGCAGTTTGGTTCCAGGGGGCTCATATGGCTACACCTTC. Encoded protein: CASSLVPGGSYGYTF.

The chain combines TRBV20-1 with TRBJ2-3; the D gene is possibly TRBD2 (6 bases). The germline CDR1 and CDR2 sequences are DFQATT and SNEGSKA (reference sequence). The CDR3 has 14 amino acids. V shed 3 bases and J shed 0 bases, with 10 bases lying between them. CDR3 residues: CSASRGTSTDTQYF. The CDR3 nucleotides read TGCAGTGCTAGTCGCGGGACGAGCACAGATACGCAGTATTTT.

This chain uses TRBV11-2 with TRBJ1-1; D is unclear. CDR1 SGHAT and CDR2 FQNNGV come from the germline V gene. This CDR3 region has 15 residues. The V end was cut by 6 bases, the J end by 0 bases, with 14 bases between. CDR3 amino acids: CASSPDGRMNTEAFF. In DNA form, the CDR3 reads TGTGCCAGCAGTCCGGATGGCAGGATGAACACTGAAGCTTTCTTT.

This clone was found once. The gene calls are TRBV5-6 and TRBJ2-5, with TRBD2 identical over 9 bases. V shed 2 bases and J 5 bases; nucleotides not matched to a gene: 10. This CDR3 is built from 16 residues. The germline gives CDR1 SGHDT, CDR2 YYEEEE. The CDR3 coding sequence is TGTGCCAGCAGCTTAGACCGCGGGGGGGCCCGGGAGACCCAGTACTTC. Amino acids: CASSLDRGGARETQYF.

The chain is built from TRBV27 and TRBJ1-6, with D hard to call. Deletions cut 4 bases from V and 2 bases from J, with 6 bases between. Germline V gene data show CDR1 as MNHEY and CDR2 as SMNVEV (reference sequence). There are 14 residues in the CDR3. CDR3 sequence: CASSSTAYNSPLHF. The CDR3 DNA sequence: TGTGCCAGCAGTTCTACAGCCTATAATTCACCCCTCCACTTT.

The chain carries TRBV6-5 and TRBJ1-1; D gene unclear. Between the trimmed V and J ends, which lost 4 bases and 6 bases, there was a span of 18 bases. Germline V gene data show CDR1 as MNHEY and CDR2 as SVGAGI. This CDR3 has 15 amino acids. DNA of the CDR3: TGTGCCAGCAGTTCGGCGGGCCCCGACGGGCCTGAAGCTTTCTTT. It specifies CASSSAGPDGPEAFF.

This clone has more than one count but fewer than ten. The chain joins TRBV5-5 to TRBJ2-1, with a tentative D call TRBD2 (6 bases). Trimming took off 0 bases at V and 3 bases at J, with 16 bases between the two ends. Germline CDR1 and CDR2: SGHKS and YYEKEE (reference sequence). CDR3 size: 17 residues. The CDR3 here is CASSLGQSSGIYNEQFF. The DNA of the CDR3 is TGTGCCAGCAGCTTGGGTCAGAGTAGCGGAATCTACAATGAGCAGTTCTTC.

CDR3 bases: TGTGCCAGCAGCTTGGACCCTTCCGGGGGGGCTAACACCGGGGAGCTGTTTTTT. The encoded protein is CASSLDPSGGANTGELFF. This sequence joins TRBV5-4 and TRBJ2-2; 8 bases align to TRBD2. The CDR3 consists of 18 residues. Germline CDR1 SGHNT, CDR2 YYREEE (reference sequence). J gave up 2 bases and V 0 bases, and 9 bases lay outside the gene matches.

The genes are TRBV3-1 (or the pseudogene TRBV3-2) and TRBJ1-6, with 11 bases fitting TRBD1. Germline V CDR1 and CDR2: LGHDT, YNNKEL (reference sequence). CDR3 length: 15 amino acids. After removal of 3 bases from V and 7 bases from J, the junction contained 2 bases not matched to a gene. CDR3 nucleotide sequence: TGTGCCAGCAGCCACGGGGACAGGGGGAATTCACCCCTCCACTTT. The encoded protein is CASSHGDRGNSPLHF.

This rearrangement joins TRBV29-1 to TRBJ1-2, with D perhaps matching TRBD1 (6 bases). Deletions cut 4 bases from V and 7 bases from J, with 13 bases between. This CDR3 contains 12 residues. CDR1 is SQVTM and CDR2 is ANQGSEA in the germline V gene. CDR3: CSVADSPSGYTF. Here the CDR3 DNA reads TGCAGCGTTGCGGACAGCCCGAGTGGCTACACCTTC.

CDR3 in amino acids: CASSAGFQETQYF. CDR3 sequence (DNA): TGTGCCAGCAGCGCCGGTTTCCAAGAGACCCAGTACTTC. J is TRBJ2-5 and V is TRBV9; D remains ambiguous. Trimming cost V 3 bases and J 1 base, with 7 bases left between them. From germline, CDR1 is SGDLS and CDR2 YYNGEE. The CDR3 has 13 amino acids.

The gene calls are TRBV5-8 and TRBJ1-5; TRBD1 might be the D (6 bases). This CDR3 is built from 13 residues. The V end was cut by 4 bases, the J end by 6 bases, with 11 bases between. The germline CDR1 and CDR2 sequences are SGHTS and YDEGEE. The CDR3 loop reads CASSARQVQPQHF. CDR3 DNA: TGTGCCAGCAGCGCTCGACAGGTTCAGCCCCAGCATTTT.

The rearrangement links TRBV7-2 to TRBJ1-1; 7 nucleotides align to TRBD1. CDR3 length equals 13 residues. Trimming cost V 7 bases and J 1 base; bases outside gene matches: 3. Germline V gene sequence: CDR1 SGHTA, CDR2 FQGNSA. The CDR3, as DNA: TGTGCCAGCAAGGGACAGCCGAACACTGAAGCTTTCTTT. The encoded protein is CASKGQPNTEAFF.

The V and J genes are TRBV3-1 (or the pseudogene TRBV3-2) and TRBJ1-1; D is perhaps TRBD1 (5 bases). Trimming took 4 bases from V and 1 from J, leaving 10 bases between them. Germline V gene sequence: CDR1 LGHDT, CDR2 YNNKEL (reference sequence). This CDR3 region has 14 residues. The CDR3 region is CASSPNDRNTEAFF. The CDR3 coding sequence is TGTGCCAGCAGCCCTAATGACAGGAACACTGAAGCTTTCTTT.

J is TRBJ2-5 and V is TRBV29-1; 7 bases map to TRBD1. The trim removed 4 bases at V and 1 base at J, leaving 9 bases unmatched. Germline V lookup: CDR1 SQVTM, CDR2 ANQGSEA. There are 15 residues in the CDR3. CDR3 residues: CSVGSWGTVQETQYF. The CDR3 nucleotides read TGCAGCGTTGGAAGTTGGGGGACAGTCCAAGAGACCCAGTACTTC.

V gene TRBV5-1 combines with J gene TRBJ2-7, with 8 bases matching TRBD2. The CDR3 is 14 amino acids. Germline assignment: CDR1 SGHRS and CDR2 YFSETQ. V shed 4 bases and J 4 bases; nucleotides not matched to a gene: 7. The CDR3 nucleotides read TGCGCCAGCAGCAGGGGACTAGAGAAGTACGAGCAGTACGTC. Translating it yields CASSRGLEKYEQYV.

V usage is TRBV6-4 and J usage is TRBJ2-3; D is perhaps TRBD2 (6 bases). CDR3 length: 16 residues. V was pared by 0 bases and J by 2 bases, with 12 bases between. Germline loops: CDR1 MRHNA, CDR2 SNTAGT. CDR3 bases: TGTGCCAGCAGTGACTCGGAACGGGGGAACACAGATACGCAGTATTTT. This translates into CASSDSERGNTDTQYF.

This chain links TRBV13 with TRBJ1-1, with TRBD1 matching over 8 bases. CDR1 and CDR2 from the germline V gene are PRHDT and FYEKMQ (reference sequence). The ends lost 0 bases at V and 2 bases at J; junction bases unmatched: 14. This CDR3 is 19 amino acids long. The CDR3 DNA sequence: TGTGCCAGCAGCTTAGGCCTATCAGGGGGCATCGGACAAAACACTGAAGCTTTCTTT. This codes for CASSLGLSGGIGQNTEAFF.

Details on this clone: Other DNA sequences from this sample encode an identical CDR3 as well. This chain links TRBV19 with TRBJ1-4; no clear D. CDR3 length equals 14 residues. The germline V and J ends were trimmed by 8 bases and 3 bases, with 13 bases remaining between them. Germline V gene data show CDR1 as LNHDA and CDR2 as SQIVND (reference sequence). CDR3 sequence: CASSRAGANEKLFF. The CDR3 DNA reads TGTGCCAGTTCACGGGCGGGTGCTAATGAAAAACTGTTTTTT. The complete variable domain, with remaining parts taken from reference TRBV19 and TRBJ1-4, reads DGGITQSPKYLFRKEGQNVTLSCEQNLNHDAMYWYRQDPGQGLRLIYYSQIVNDFQKGDIAEGYSVSREKKESFPLTVTSAQKNPTAFYLCASSRAGANEKLFFGSGTQLSVL.

The chain couples TRBV27 to TRBJ2-7; D perhaps matches TRBD1 (6 bases). With 6 bases removed from V and 7 bases from J, the gap between germline ends came to 10 bases. The germline V gene encodes CDR1 MNHEY and CDR2 SMNVEV (reference sequence). The CDR3 length is 11 residues. The CDR3 coding sequence is TGTGCCAGCAGACAGGGTGGGGAGCAGTACGTC. Translation: CASRQGGEQYV.

The rearrangement joins TRBV7-9 to TRBJ2-3; 14 bases fit TRBD2. The ends lost 5 bases at V and 4 bases at J; junction bases unmatched: 5. CDR3 length equals 16 residues. CDR1 and CDR2 from the germline V gene are SEHNR and FQNEAQ (reference sequence). The CDR3 loop reads CASSPGLAGVSDTQYF. The CDR3 nucleotides are TGTGCCAGCAGCCCGGGACTAGCGGGGGTCTCAGATACGCAGTATTTT.

V usage is TRBV9 and J usage is TRBJ1-2; D unresolved. The CDR3 runs to 13 residues. Germline loops: CDR1 SGDLS, CDR2 YYNGEE. Trimming left V 0 bases short and J 3 bases short, with 6 bases between. CDR3 in DNA: TGTGCCAGCAGCGTAGCTTATGACTATGGCTACACCTTC. This gives the protein CASSVAYDYGYTF.

The chain has TRBV5-4 and TRBJ2-1; 8 bases agree with TRBD2. The V and J ends lost 4 bases and 5 bases, in that order; junction bases with no gene match: 8. Per germline, CDR1 SGHNT and CDR2 YYREEE (reference sequence). The CDR3 has 15 residues. CDR3 amino acids: CASSSSGAHNNEQFF. CDR3 sequence (DNA): TGTGCCAGCAGCAGTAGCGGGGCCCACAACAATGAGCAGTTCTTC. The whole variable domain, filled in from reference TRBV5-4 and TRBJ2-1, reads ETGVTQSPTHLIKTRGQQVTLRCSSQSGHNTVSWYQQALGQGPQFIFQYYREEENGRGNFPPRFSGLQFPNYSSELNVNALELDDSALYLCASSSSGAHNNEQFFGPGTRLTVL.

The chain links TRBV5-6 to TRBJ1-1; no reliable D call. The CDR3 extends over 13 amino acids. The V and J ends lost 3 bases and 1 base respectively, with 7 bases between them. CDR1 SGHDT and CDR2 YYEEEE come from the germline V gene. The CDR3 sequence is CASSSTRNTEAFF. CDR3 coding DNA: TGTGCCAGCAGCTCCACACGGAACACTGAAGCTTTCTTT.

V usage is TRBV6-5 and J usage is TRBJ1-2; D possibly corresponds to TRBD1 (6 bases). Germline CDR1 and CDR2: MNHEY and SVGAGI. Between the trimmed V and J ends, which lost 0 bases and 5 bases, there was a span of 13 bases. CDR3 length equals 15 residues. The CDR3 nucleotides are TGTGCCAGCAGTTACTCTTCCAGGGGAGTATATGGCTACACCTTC. Protein sequence: CASSYSSRGVYGYTF.

The rearrangement links TRBV6-1 to TRBJ2-7, with 10 bases identical to TRBD1. J was trimmed by 3 bases and V by 2 bases; bases with no gene match: 10. The germline V gene has CDR1 MNHNS and CDR2 SASEGT. The CDR3 has 17 residues. The CDR3 here is CASSETGAGTGVYEQYV. In DNA form, the CDR3 reads TGTGCCAGCAGTGAAACCGGGGCGGGGACAGGGGTCTACGAGCAGTACGTC.